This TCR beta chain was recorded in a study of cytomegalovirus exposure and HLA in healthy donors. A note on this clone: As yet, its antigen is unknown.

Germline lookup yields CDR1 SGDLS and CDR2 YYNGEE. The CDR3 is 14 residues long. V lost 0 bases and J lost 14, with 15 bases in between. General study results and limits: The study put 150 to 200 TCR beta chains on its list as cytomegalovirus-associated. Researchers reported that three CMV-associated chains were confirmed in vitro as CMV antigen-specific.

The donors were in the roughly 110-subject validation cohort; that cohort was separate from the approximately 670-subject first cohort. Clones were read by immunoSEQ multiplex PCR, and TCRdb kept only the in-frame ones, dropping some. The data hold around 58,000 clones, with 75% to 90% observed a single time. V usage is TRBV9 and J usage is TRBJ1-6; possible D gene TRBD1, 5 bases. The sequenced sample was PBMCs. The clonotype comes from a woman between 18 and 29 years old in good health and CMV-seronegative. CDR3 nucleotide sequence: TGTGCCAGCAGCGTAGGGCAGGCCCCAGGGTCCCTCCACTTT. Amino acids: CASSVGQAPGSLHF.